A single sample gave rise to the 9 T cell receptor beta chains below, sequenced in a study of blood T cell repertoires in COVID-19. The protocol was immunoSEQ multiplex PCR, while the TCRdb copy is restricted to in-frame clones and leaves out a portion. The table includes approximately 390,000 clones, around nine tenths detected once. Source material: PBMCs or T cells enriched from blood (not recorded which). The receptors were sampled from a woman in her 50s who had recovered from COVID-19.

The rearrangement links TRBV7-2 to TRBJ1-2, with 8 bases identical to TRBD1. V shed 5 bases, J shed 7 bases, and the junction held 12 bases outside the gene matches. This CDR3 is built from 15 residues. The germline gives CDR1 SGHTA, CDR2 FQGNSA. CDR3 protein: CASSRTQGALGGYTF. In DNA, the CDR3 is TGTGCCAGCAGCCGTACGCAGGGGGCGTTAGGTGGCTACACCTTC. Drawing the rest from reference TRBV7-2 and TRBJ1-2, the complete variable domain is GAGVSQSPSNKVTEKGKDVELRCDPISGHTALYWYRQSLGQGLEFLIYFQGNSAPDKSGLPSDRFSAERTGGSVSTLTIQRTQQEDSAVYLCASSRTQGALGGYTFGSGTRLTVV.

The chain uses TRBV30 and TRBJ1-2; tentative D call: TRBD1 (6 bases). The CDR3 runs 13 residues. Germline-derived CDR1 and CDR2 are GTSNPN and SVGIG (reference sequence). Trimming took 4 bases from V and 3 from J, leaving 12 bases between them. Written as DNA, the CDR3 is TGTGCCTGGACTGGGGGCAGACACTATGGCTACACCTTC. Translated: CAWTGGRHYGYTF.

The chain couples TRBV10-3 to TRBJ2-5; 7 positions match TRBD1. In germline, CDR1 is ENHRY, CDR2 SYGVKD. The CDR3 extends over 13 amino acids. The V gene end was trimmed by 7 bases and the J gene end by 3 bases; junction bases not matched to a gene: 5. The CDR3 sequence: CAIKGTEKETQYF. Here the CDR3 DNA reads TGTGCCATCAAAGGGACAGAGAAAGAGACCCAGTACTTC.

The V call is TRBV24-1, the J call TRBJ2-3; 8 nucleotides match TRBD1. This CDR3 has 16 amino acids. Trimming removed 1 base from V and 4 bases from J; junction bases left unmatched: 6. Germline CDR1 is KGHDR and CDR2 is SFDVKD. The CDR3 reads CATSDFGDRQADTQYF. DNA of the CDR3: TGTGCCACCAGTGATTTTGGGGACAGGCAGGCAGATACGCAGTATTTT.

J is TRBJ1-3 and V is TRBV18; maybe TRBD1 (5 bases). Per germline, CDR1 KGHSH and CDR2 LQKENI. This CDR3 is 15 amino acids long. V gave up 3 bases and J gave up 4 bases, with 13 bases separating them. The CDR3 loop reads CASSPTGDLGNTIYF. CDR3 bases: TGTGCCAGCTCACCGACGGGGGATCTCGGAAACACCATATATTTT.

The rearrangement joins TRBV9 to TRBJ1-2, with 8 bases aligning to TRBD1. The CDR3 runs to 14 residues. The germline CDR1 and CDR2 sequences are SGDLS and YYNGEE. V lost 3 bases, J lost 8 bases, and 9 bases stayed unmatched. The CDR3 region has the DNA TGTGCCAGCAGCGCCGGACAGGGCTACAGAGGCTACACCTTC. Its protein product is CASSAGQGYRGYTF. The full variable domain, rest sourced from reference TRBV9 and TRBJ1-2, is DSGVTQTPKHLITATGQRVTLRCSPRSGDLSVYWYQQSLDQGLQFLIQYYNGEERAKGNILERFSAQQFPDLHSELNLSSLELGDSALYFCASSAGQGYRGYTFGSGTRLTVV.

V gene TRBV18 combines with J gene TRBJ2-2; D unclear. CDR3 length: 14 residues. Germline V lookup: CDR1 KGHSH, CDR2 LQKENI. The V end was cut by 5 bases, the J end by 3 bases, with 10 bases between. Written as DNA, the CDR3 is TGTGCCAGCTCATTTGTCACTGACACCGGGGAGCTGTTTTTT. Translated, it gives CASSFVTDTGELFF.

The chain uses TRBV19 and TRBJ1-5; D is perhaps TRBD1 (6 bases). This CDR3 spans 14 amino acids. Germline CDR1 is LNHDA and CDR2 is SQIVND (reference sequence). V was clipped by 5 bases and J by 4 bases, with 12 bases between them. The CDR3 loop is CASSPTGTNQPQHF. CDR3 sequence (DNA): TGTGCCAGTAGTCCGACGGGGACAAATCAGCCCCAGCATTTT.

V and J are TRBV6-1 and TRBJ2-3; 9 bases fit TRBD2. V lost 3 bases, J lost 4 bases, and 2 bases stayed unmatched. The length of the CDR3 is 14 residues. CDR1 and CDR2 (germline): MNHNS, SASEGT. CDR3 amino acids: CASSERGGPDTQYF. The CDR3 DNA is TGTGCCAGCAGTGAGCGGGGGGGCCCAGATACGCAGTATTTT.